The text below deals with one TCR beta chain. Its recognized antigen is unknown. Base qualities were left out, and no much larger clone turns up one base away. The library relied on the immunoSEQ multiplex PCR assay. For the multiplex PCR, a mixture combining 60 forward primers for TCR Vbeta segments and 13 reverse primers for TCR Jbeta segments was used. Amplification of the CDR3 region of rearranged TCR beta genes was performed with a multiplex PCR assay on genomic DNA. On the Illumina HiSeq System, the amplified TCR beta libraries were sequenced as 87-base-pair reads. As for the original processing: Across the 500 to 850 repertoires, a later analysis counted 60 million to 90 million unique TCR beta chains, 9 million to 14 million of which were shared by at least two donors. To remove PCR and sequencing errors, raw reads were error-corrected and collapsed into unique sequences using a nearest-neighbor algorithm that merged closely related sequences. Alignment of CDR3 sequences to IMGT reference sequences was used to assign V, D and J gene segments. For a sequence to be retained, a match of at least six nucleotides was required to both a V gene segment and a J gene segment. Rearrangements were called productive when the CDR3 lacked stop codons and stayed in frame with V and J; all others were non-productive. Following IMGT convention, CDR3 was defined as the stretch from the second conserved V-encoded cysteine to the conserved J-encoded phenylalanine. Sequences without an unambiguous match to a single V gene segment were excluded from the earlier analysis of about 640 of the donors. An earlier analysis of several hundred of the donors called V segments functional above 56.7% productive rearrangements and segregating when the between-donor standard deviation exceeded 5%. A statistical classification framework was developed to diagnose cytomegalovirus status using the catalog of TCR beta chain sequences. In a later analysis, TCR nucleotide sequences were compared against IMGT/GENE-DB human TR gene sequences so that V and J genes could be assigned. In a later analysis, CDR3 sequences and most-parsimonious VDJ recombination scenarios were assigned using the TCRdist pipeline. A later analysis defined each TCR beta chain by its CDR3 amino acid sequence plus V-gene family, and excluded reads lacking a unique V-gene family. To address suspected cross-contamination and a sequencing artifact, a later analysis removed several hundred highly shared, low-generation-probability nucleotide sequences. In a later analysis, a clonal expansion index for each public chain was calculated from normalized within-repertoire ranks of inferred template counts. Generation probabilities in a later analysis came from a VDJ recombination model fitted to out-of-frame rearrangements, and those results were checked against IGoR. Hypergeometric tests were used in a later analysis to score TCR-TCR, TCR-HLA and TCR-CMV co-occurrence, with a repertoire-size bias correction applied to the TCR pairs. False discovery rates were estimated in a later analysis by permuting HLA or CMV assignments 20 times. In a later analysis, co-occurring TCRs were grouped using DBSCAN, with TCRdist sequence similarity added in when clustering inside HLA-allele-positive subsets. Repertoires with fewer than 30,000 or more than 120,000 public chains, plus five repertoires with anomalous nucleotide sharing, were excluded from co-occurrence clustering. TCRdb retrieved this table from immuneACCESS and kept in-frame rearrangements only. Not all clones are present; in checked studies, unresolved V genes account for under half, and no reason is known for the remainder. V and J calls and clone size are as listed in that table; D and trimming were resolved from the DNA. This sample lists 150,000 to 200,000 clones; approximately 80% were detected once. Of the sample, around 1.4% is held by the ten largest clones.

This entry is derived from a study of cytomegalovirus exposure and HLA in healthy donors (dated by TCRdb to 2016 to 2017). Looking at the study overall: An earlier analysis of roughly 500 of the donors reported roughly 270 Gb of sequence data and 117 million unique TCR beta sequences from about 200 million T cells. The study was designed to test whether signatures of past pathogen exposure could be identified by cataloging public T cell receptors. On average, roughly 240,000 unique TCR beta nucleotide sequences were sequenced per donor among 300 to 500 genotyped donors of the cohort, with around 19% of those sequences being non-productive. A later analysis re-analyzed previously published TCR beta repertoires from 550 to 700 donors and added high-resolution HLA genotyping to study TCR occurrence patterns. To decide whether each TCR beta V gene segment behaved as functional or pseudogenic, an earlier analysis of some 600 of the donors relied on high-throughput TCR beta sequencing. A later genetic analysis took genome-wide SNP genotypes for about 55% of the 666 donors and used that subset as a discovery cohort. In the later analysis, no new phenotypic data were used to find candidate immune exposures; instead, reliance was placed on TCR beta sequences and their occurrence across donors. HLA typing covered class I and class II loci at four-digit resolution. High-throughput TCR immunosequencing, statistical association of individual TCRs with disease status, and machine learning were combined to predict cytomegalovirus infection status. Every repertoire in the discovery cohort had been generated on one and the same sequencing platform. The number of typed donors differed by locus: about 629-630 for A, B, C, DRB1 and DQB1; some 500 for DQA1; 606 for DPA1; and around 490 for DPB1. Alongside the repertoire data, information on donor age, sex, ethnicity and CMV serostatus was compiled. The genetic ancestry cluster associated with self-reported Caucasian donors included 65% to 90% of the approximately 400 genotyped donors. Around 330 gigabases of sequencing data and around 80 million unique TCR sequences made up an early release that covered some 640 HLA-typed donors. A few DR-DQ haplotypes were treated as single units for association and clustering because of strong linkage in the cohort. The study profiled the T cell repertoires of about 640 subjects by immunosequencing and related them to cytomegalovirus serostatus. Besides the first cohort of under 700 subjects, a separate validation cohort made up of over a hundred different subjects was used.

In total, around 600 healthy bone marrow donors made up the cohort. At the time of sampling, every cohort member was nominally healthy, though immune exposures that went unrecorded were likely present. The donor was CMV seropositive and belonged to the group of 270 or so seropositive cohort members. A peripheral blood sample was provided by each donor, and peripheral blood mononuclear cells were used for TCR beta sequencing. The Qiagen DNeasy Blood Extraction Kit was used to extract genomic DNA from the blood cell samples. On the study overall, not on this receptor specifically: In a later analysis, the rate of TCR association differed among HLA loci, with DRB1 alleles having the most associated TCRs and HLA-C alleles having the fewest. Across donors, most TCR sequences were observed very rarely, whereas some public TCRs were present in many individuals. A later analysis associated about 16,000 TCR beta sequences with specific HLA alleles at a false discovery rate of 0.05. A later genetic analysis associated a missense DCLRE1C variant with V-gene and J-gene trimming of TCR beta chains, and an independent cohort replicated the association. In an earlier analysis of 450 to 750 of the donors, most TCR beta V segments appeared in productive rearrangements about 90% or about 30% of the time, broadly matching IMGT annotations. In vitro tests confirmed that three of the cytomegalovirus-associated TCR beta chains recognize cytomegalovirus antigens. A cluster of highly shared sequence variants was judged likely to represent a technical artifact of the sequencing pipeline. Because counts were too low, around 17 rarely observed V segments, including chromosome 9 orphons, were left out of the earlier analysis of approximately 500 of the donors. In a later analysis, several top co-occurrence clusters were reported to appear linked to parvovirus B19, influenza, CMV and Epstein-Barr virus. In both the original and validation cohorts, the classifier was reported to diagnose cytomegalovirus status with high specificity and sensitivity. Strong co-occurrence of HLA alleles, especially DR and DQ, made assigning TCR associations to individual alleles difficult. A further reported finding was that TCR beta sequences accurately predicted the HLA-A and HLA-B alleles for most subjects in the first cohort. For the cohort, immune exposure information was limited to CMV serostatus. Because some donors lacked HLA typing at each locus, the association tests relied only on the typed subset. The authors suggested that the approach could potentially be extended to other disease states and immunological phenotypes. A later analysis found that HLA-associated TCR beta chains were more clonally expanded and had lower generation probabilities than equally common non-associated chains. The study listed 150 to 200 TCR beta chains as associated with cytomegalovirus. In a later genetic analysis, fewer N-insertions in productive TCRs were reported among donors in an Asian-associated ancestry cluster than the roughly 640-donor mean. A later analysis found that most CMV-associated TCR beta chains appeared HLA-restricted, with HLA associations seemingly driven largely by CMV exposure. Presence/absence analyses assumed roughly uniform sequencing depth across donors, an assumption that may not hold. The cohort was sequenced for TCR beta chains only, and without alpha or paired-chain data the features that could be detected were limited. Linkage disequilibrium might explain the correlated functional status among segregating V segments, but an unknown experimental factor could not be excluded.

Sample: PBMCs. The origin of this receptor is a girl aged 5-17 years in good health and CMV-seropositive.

The CDR3 reads CAWSEGQGRIEQYF. In nucleotides, the sequence is TGTGCCTGGAGTGAGGGACAGGGTCGGATTGAGCAGTACTTC. The V gene is TRBV30 and the J gene is TRBJ2-7, with 9 bases matching TRBD1. From the cysteine up to the phenylalanine, the CDR3 has a length of 14 residues. Only CDR3 DNA is held: 42 bases, read in frame from base 1. For CDR1 and CDR2, the germline V gene (reference sequence) lists GTSNPN and SVGIG. The germline V and J ends show losses of 1 base and 7 bases respectively, and no gene match explains 8 bases of the junction.